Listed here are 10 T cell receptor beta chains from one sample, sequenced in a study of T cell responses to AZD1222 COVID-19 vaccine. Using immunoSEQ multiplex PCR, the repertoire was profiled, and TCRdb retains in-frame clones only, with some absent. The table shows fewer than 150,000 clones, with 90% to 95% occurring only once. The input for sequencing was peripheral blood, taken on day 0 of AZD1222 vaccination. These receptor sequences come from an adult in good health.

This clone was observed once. The CDR3 here is CASGGTQSGNTIYF. The CDR3 DNA follows: TGTGCCAGCGGAGGGACACAGTCTGGAAACACCATATATTTT. The genes are TRBV7-9 and TRBJ1-3; tentative D call: TRBD1 (6 bases). Germline V CDR1 and CDR2: SEHNR, FQNEAQ (reference sequence). V dropped 8 bases and J dropped 1 base, with 12 bases sitting between them. CDR3 size: 14 residues.

The CDR3 loop is CASSEETSGTDTQYF. In nucleotides, the CDR3 is TGTGCCAGCAGTGAGGAGACTAGCGGGACAGATACGCAGTATTTT. This chain uses TRBV6-4 with TRBJ2-3; 10 nucleotides line up with TRBD2. CDR3 length equals 15 residues. Germline CDR1 and CDR2: MRHNA and SNTAGT. V shed 3 bases and J 3 bases; nucleotides not matched to a gene: 3.

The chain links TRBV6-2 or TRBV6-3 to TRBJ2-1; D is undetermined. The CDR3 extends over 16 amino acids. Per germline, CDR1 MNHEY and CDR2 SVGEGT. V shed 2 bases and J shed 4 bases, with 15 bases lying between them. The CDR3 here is CASSYGQAITYNEQFF. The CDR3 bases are TGTGCCAGCAGTTACGGTCAGGCAATTACTTACAATGAGCAGTTCTTC.

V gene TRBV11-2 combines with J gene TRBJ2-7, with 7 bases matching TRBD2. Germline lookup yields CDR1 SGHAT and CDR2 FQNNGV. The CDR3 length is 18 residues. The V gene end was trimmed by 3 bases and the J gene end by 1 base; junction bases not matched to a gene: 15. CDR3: CASSFRPSGVRASYEQYF. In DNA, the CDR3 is TGTGCCAGCAGCTTTCGCCCTAGCGGAGTTAGGGCTTCCTACGAGCAGTACTTC.

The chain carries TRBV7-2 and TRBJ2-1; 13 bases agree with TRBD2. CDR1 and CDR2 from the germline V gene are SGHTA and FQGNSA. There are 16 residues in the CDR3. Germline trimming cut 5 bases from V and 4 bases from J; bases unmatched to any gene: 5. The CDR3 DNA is TGTGCCAGCAGCCCGCGGACTAGCGGGGGTTACAATGAGCAGTTCTTC. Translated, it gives CASSPRTSGGYNEQFF.

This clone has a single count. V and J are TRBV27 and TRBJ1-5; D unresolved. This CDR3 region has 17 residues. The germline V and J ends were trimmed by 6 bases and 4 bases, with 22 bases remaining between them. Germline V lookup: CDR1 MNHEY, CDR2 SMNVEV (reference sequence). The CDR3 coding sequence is TGTGCCAGCAGCCTAAGACCACCCTCAGTGATAAATCAGCCCCAGCATTTT. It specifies CASSLRPPSVINQPQHF.

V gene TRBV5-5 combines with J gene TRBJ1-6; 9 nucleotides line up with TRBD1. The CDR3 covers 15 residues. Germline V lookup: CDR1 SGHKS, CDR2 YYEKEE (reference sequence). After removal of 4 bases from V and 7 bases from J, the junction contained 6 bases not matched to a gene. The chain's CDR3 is CASSQQGAQNSPLHF. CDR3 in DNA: TGTGCCAGCAGCCAACAGGGGGCGCAGAATTCACCCCTCCACTTT.

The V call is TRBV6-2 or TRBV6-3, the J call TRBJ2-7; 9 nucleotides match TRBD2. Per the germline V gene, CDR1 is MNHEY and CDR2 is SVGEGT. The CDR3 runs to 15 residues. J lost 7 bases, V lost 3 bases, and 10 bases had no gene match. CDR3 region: CASSYWISGSREQYF. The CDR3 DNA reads TGTGCCAGCAGTTATTGGATTAGCGGGAGCCGAGAGCAGTACTTC.

This CDR3 reads CASSQDTQGGYGYTF. The CDR3 DNA sequence: TGCGCCAGCAGCCAAGATACGCAGGGTGGGTATGGCTACACCTTC. V is TRBV4-3 and J is TRBJ1-2; D possibly corresponds to TRBD1 (5 bases). V shed 0 bases and J shed 5 bases, with 13 bases lying between them. Germline V gives CDR1 LGHNA, CDR2 YSLEER. This CDR3 region has 15 residues.

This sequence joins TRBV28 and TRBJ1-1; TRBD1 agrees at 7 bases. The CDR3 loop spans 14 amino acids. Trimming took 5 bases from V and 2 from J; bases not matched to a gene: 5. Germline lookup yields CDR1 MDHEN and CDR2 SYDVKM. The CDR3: CASSAGDRNTEAFF. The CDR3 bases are TGTGCCAGCAGTGCCGGGGACAGAAACACTGAAGCTTTCTTT.